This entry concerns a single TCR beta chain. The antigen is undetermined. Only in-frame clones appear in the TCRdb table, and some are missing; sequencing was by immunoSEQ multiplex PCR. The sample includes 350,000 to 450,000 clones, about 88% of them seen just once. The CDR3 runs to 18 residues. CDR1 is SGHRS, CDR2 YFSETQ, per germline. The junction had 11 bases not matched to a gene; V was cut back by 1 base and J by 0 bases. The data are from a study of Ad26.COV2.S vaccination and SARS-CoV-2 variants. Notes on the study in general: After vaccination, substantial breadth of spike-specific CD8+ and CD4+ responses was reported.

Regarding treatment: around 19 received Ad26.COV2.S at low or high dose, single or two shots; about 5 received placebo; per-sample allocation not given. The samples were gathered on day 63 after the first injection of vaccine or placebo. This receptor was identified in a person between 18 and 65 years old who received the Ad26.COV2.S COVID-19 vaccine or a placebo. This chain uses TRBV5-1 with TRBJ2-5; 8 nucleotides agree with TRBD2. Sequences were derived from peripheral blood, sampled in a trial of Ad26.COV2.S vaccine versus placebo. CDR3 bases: TGCGCCAGCAGCTTGCGGGCCCATAGCGGGGCCCACCAAGAGACCCAGTACTTC. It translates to CASSLRAHSGAHQETQYF.